This is a list of T cell receptor beta chains from one sample in a study of blood T cell repertoires in COVID-19. The data were produced by immunoSEQ multiplex PCR, yet TCRdb's version contains in-frame clones alone and is incomplete. The sample includes approximately 65,000 clones, roughly three quarters of them seen just once. The sample was peripheral blood. These receptors were obtained from a woman of 80 years or more with active or convalescent COVID-19. Each CDR3 is given with its conserved first and last residue. Each record gives: CDR3 DNA, CDR3 protein, clone size, D gene, J gene, V gene. The D gene is left open where the match is weak. Clone size is not always given. Where it is, it says once, few, many or a class for expanded clones.

DNA: TGTGCCAGTACCGTCCAGGGGAACTCCTACAATGAGCAGTTCTTC; CDR3: CASTVQGNSYNEQFF; size: NA; D: NA; J: TRBJ2-1; V: TRBV9
DNA: TGTGCCAGCAGCTTGCGGGGATTGGGATCGAACACTGAAGCTTTCTTT; CDR3: CASSLRGLGSNTEAFF; size: once; D: NA; J: TRBJ1-1; V: TRBV11-3
DNA: TGTGCCAGCAGCTTGGACAGATTCTCCGGGGAGCTGTTTTTT; CDR3: CASSLDRFSGELFF; size: NA; D: NA; J: TRBJ2-2; V: TRBV11-2
DNA: TGTGCCAGCAGCTCCAGGACAGGAAACACTGAAGCTTTCTTT; CDR3: CASSSRTGNTEAFF; size: NA; D: TRBD1; J: TRBJ1-1; V: TRBV11-2
DNA: TGTGCCAGCAGCTTCGAGACTAGGAGGGCTGGCTACACCTTC; CDR3: CASSFETRRAGYTF; size: NA; D: NA; J: TRBJ1-2; V: TRBV11-2
DNA: TGCGCCAGCAGCTCCCGACTAGACCGTAGATCGTATGAGCAGTTCTTC; CDR3: CASSSRLDRRSYEQFF; size: NA; D: NA; J: TRBJ2-1; V: TRBV5-1
DNA: TGTGCCAGCAGCAACCGCCAGGGGTCGGGGGAGCAGTACTTC; CDR3: CASSNRQGSGEQYF; size: NA; D: NA; J: TRBJ2-7; V: TRBV11-3
DNA: TGTGCCAGCAGTTCCCCAACAATGGGAGGAGACTATGGCTACACCTTC; CDR3: CASSSPTMGGDYGYTF; size: NA; D: NA; J: TRBJ1-2; V: TRBV6-5
DNA: TGTGCCAGCAGTGAAAAGGGGGCTAGCACAGATACGCAGTATTTT; CDR3: CASSEKGASTDTQYF; size: NA; D: TRBD1; J: TRBJ2-3; V: TRBV2
DNA: TGTGCCAGCAGTGCACAGTGGGATGAAAAACTGTTTTTT; CDR3: CASSAQWDEKLFF; size: NA; D: NA; J: TRBJ1-4; V: TRBV2
DNA: TGTGCCAGTAGCCAGCCGCGGCAGCCCCAGCATTTT; CDR3: CASSQPRQPQHF; size: NA; D: NA; J: TRBJ1-5; V: TRBV19
DNA: TGTGCCAGCAGCTTACAGGGCTGGGAGCCCCAGCATTTT; CDR3: CASSLQGWEPQHF; size: NA; D: NA; J: TRBJ1-5; V: TRBV11-2
DNA: TGTGCCAGCAGCCAAGCGACAGGGGCAGCTTTCTTT; CDR3: CASSQATGAAFF; size: NA; D: TRBD1; J: TRBJ1-1; V: TRBV3-1/TRBV3-2
DNA: TGTGCCTGGAGTGAGAGGAGCGCGGGAAACACCATATATTTT; CDR3: CAWSERSAGNTIYF; size: few; D: NA; J: TRBJ1-3; V: TRBV30
DNA: TGTGCCAGCAGCGCGAGAGACAAAGATGGAAGCTACGAGCAGTACTTC; CDR3: CASSARDKDGSYEQYF; size: NA; D: NA; J: TRBJ2-7; V: TRBV7-9
DNA: TGTGCCAGCAGCCCGAGGGGGGGGGACATGGATACGCAGTATTTT; CDR3: CASSPRGGDMDTQYF; size: NA; D: NA; J: TRBJ2-3; V: TRBV2
DNA: TGCAGCGTTGTAGGCCGCCAGGGATTCTACGAGCAGTACTTC; CDR3: CSVVGRQGFYEQYF; size: NA; D: NA; J: TRBJ2-7; V: TRBV29-1